These T cell receptor beta chains were read from a single sample in a study of T cell repertoires in cytomegalovirus infection. TCRdb reanalysed the reads using MiXCR and keeps one entry per CDR3 protein. The sample records about 320,000 distinct CDR3 sequences, roughly 9.5% being singletons. The specimen was PBMCs. These receptors were taken from a human donor in good health (CMV status not recorded). Some clones in this sample may be carry-over from other donors' samples. CDR3s include the opening cysteine and the closing phenylalanine or tryptophan. Each record gives: clone size, V gene, J gene, CDR3 length, D gene, CDR3 DNA, CDR3 protein. A D gene is named only where the DNA matches it firmly. A row's size may be missing; if present it is once, few, many or a size class.

abundance: -
v_gene: TRBV10-3
j_gene: TRBJ1-5
len: 14
d_gene: -
CDR3nt: TGTGCCATCAGTGAGTCGGGTAGCAATCAGCCCCAGCATTTT
CDR3aa: CAISESGSNQPQHF

abundance: many
v_gene: TRBV7-6
j_gene: TRBJ2-2
len: 17
d_gene: -
CDR3nt: TGTGCCAGCAGCTTACCCAAACCCCAGGGAGTGACCGGGGAGCTGTTTTTT
CDR3aa: CASSLPKPQGVTGELFF

abundance: few
v_gene: TRBV5-4
j_gene: TRBJ1-6
len: 14
d_gene: -
CDR3nt: TGTGCCAGCAGCTTGGCCCCGGGTAGCTCACCCCTCCACTTT
CDR3aa: CASSLAPGSSPLHF

abundance: -
v_gene: TRBV7-6
j_gene: TRBJ2-1
len: 13
d_gene: -
CDR3nt: TGTGCCAGCAGCCCTGCGTCCGGGTTCGAGCAGTTCTTC
CDR3aa: CASSPASGFEQFF

abundance: few
v_gene: TRBV20-1
j_gene: TRBJ2-3
len: 16
d_gene: -
CDR3nt: TGCAGTGCTAGTTCCGGGGTAAGGAGAAGCACAGATACGCAGTATTTT
CDR3aa: CSASSGVRRSTDTQYF

abundance: few
v_gene: TRBV2
j_gene: TRBJ2-1
len: 15
d_gene: TRBD2
CDR3nt: TGTGCCAGCAGTGAAAGTACTAGCGGGGGGGCCGTTAAGTTCTTC
CDR3aa: CASSESTSGGAVKFF

abundance: few
v_gene: TRBV27
j_gene: TRBJ2-3
len: 15
d_gene: -
CDR3nt: TGTGCCAGCAGTTCCGCAGGGGCGATCACAGATACGCAGTATTTT
CDR3aa: CASSSAGAITDTQYF

abundance: many
v_gene: TRBV7-2
j_gene: TRBJ1-5
len: 16
d_gene: TRBD1
CDR3nt: TGTGCCAGCAGCCCCTGGGTTGGCAGGGGGCATCAGCCCCAGCATTTT
CDR3aa: CASSPWVGRGHQPQHF

abundance: few
v_gene: TRBV4-2
j_gene: TRBJ1-3
len: 16
d_gene: -
CDR3nt: TGTGCCAGCAGCCCCTATCCGACAGAAGGACGGAACACCATATATTTT
CDR3aa: CASSPYPTEGRNTIYF

abundance: many
v_gene: TRBV4-3
j_gene: TRBJ2-2
len: 15
d_gene: TRBD1
CDR3nt: TGCGCCAGCAGCCAGCTAGGACAGGGGAACGGGGAGCTGTTTTTT
CDR3aa: CASSQLGQGNGELFF

abundance: -
v_gene: TRBV29-1
j_gene: TRBJ2-7
len: 14
d_gene: TRBD1
CDR3nt: TGCAGCGTTGAGGGACAGGGATCCCCCTACGAGCAGTACTTC
CDR3aa: CSVEGQGSPYEQYF

abundance: -
v_gene: TRBV28
j_gene: TRBJ1-1
len: 15
d_gene: -
CDR3nt: TGTGCCAGCAGTTTCACAGGGCCGGGGAACACTGAAGCTTTCTTT
CDR3aa: CASSFTGPGNTEAFF